One T cell receptor (beta chain) is described in this entry. Its antigen is unknown. The germline V gene encodes CDR1 SGHRS and CDR2 YFSETQ. V was clipped by 0 bases and J by 5 bases, with 6 bases between them. The CDR3 loop spans 13 amino acids. Generated by immunoSEQ multiplex PCR, the TCRdb table keeps only in-frame clones and is missing some. This table holds about 94,000 clones, roughly four fifths found once. Patients in the study, people with chemo-refractory metastatic non-small-cell lung cancer, received focal radiation plus ipilimumab CTLA-4 blockade. This specimen belongs to a study of radiotherapy plus CTLA-4 blockade in lung cancer. Whole-study context: Objective responses occurred in about a sixth of patients; around 28% had disease control. The study, taken as a whole, reports: Blood saw expansion of tumor-derived TCR clones after radiotherapy plus ipilimumab.

The material sequenced was peripheral blood, taken from a patient treated with radiotherapy plus ipilimumab. The receptor's source is a human donor with non-small cell lung cancer that progressed on radiotherapy plus ipilimumab. The rearrangement uses TRBV5-1 and TRBJ1-5; D gene uncertain. The CDR3 region is CASSLGGYQPQHF. CDR3 nucleotide sequence: TGCGCCAGCAGCTTGGGTGGCTATCAGCCCCAGCATTTT.